A single sample gave rise to the 18 T cell receptor beta chains below, sequenced in a study of T cells in localized non-small cell lung cancer. Clones were sequenced by immunoSEQ multiplex PCR, and TCRdb holds only the in-frame ones, with some missing. The sample lists about 4,600 clones; approximately 31% were seen once. The specimen comprised lung tumor tissue, sampled before any cancer treatment. The receptors come from a man aged 40 to 70 with stage III squamous cell lung carcinoma.

V and J are TRBV30 and TRBJ1-2, with D hard to call. V lost 4 bases, J lost 4 bases, and 16 bases lay in between. Germline CDR1 GTSNPN, CDR2 SVGIG (reference sequence). This CDR3 is 14 amino acids long. DNA for the CDR3: TGTGCCTGGACGGTCACCGCCTGGGCCTATGGCTACACCTTC. This translates into CAWTVTAWAYGYTF.

This clone was counted a few times. V is TRBV19 and J is TRBJ2-2; tentatively, D is TRBD1 or TRBD2 (5 bases each). CDR1 is LNHDA, CDR2 SQIVND, per germline (reference sequence). Trimming left V 5 bases short and J 5 bases short, with 15 bases between. The CDR3 has 15 residues. The CDR3 DNA reads TGTGCCAGTAGTGCAACCGGGGCCTGGACCGGGGAGCTGTTTTTT. It yields the protein CASSATGAWTGELFF.

V usage is TRBV18 and J usage is TRBJ2-7; a possible D gene is TRBD2 (6 bases). Germline CDR1 KGHSH, CDR2 LQKENI. Trimming took 0 bases from V and 6 from J, leaving 18 bases between them. There are 16 residues in the CDR3. CDR3 residues: CASSPPKWQGGGEQYF. CDR3 DNA: TGTGCCAGCTCACCACCGAAATGGCAGGGAGGAGGCGAGCAGTACTTC.

This clone was picked up a small number of times. The chain is built from TRBV5-1 and TRBJ1-6, with 8 bases aligning to TRBD1. This CDR3 spans 16 amino acids. Germline V gene lookup returns CDR1 SGHRS and CDR2 YFSETQ. J was trimmed by 6 bases and V by 4 bases; bases with no gene match: 9. The CDR3 is CASSPGQGRANSPLHF. As DNA, the CDR3 is TGCGCCAGCAGCCCAGGACAGGGAAGGGCTAATTCACCCCTCCACTTT.

This clone is medium-sized. This chain uses TRBV30 with TRBJ2-6; 7 nucleotides align to TRBD2. Germline trimming cut 0 bases from V and 2 bases from J; bases unmatched to any gene: 7. The CDR3 spans 17 residues. CDR1 is GTSNPN, CDR2 SVGIG, per germline (reference sequence). The CDR3 bases are TGTGCCTGGAGTGTACTCCGCGCGGGGGCTGGGGCCAACGTCCTGACTTTC. Translated: CAWSVLRAGAGANVLTF.

CDR3 region: CAPPHRPYGYTF. The DNA for the CDR3 is TGTGCACCGCCCCACAGGCCCTATGGCTACACCTTC. The V and J genes are TRBV19 and TRBJ1-2; possible D gene TRBD1, 5 bases. The CDR3 runs 12 residues. The germline CDR1 and CDR2 sequences are LNHDA and SQIVND (reference sequence).

The chain joins TRBV18 to TRBJ1-1; D is uncertain. From germline, CDR1 is KGHSH and CDR2 LQKENI. The length of the CDR3 is 12 residues. The germline V and J ends were trimmed by 6 bases and 2 bases, with 7 bases remaining between them. The CDR3 DNA reads as TGTGCCAGCTCCCCTTATAACACTGAAGCTTTCTTT. Residues: CASSPYNTEAFF.

Comments on this clone: Mismatch with germline at one junction end may stem from a read error. The chain is built from TRBV9 and TRBJ1-1; D ambiguous. The CDR3 runs to 13 residues. Per the germline V gene, CDR1 is SGDLS and CDR2 is YYNGEE. The CDR3: CASSPLMNTEVFF. The CDR3 DNA reads as TGTGCCAGCAGCCCGTTGATGAACACTGAAGTTTTCTTT.

This sequence joins TRBV7-5 and TRBJ2-3. TRBV7-5 is a pseudogene. The length of the CDR3 is 15 residues. The CDR3 here is CASSLGPRSTDTQYF. For the CDR3, the DNA is TGTGCCAGCAGCTTAGGCCCTCGAAGCACAGATACGCAGTATTTT.

This clone was found a few times. The genes are TRBV5-1 and TRBJ1-1; 9 bases map to TRBD1. Germline-derived CDR1 and CDR2 are SGHRS and YFSETQ. The trim removed 4 bases at V and 4 bases at J, leaving 8 bases unmatched. This CDR3 has 15 amino acids. The CDR3 spells CASSPPGQGGTEAFF. The CDR3, as DNA: TGCGCCAGCAGCCCCCCGGGACAGGGAGGCACTGAAGCTTTCTTT.

The V call is TRBV19, the J call TRBJ1-2; no clear D. The CDR3 totals 12 residues. Trimming stripped 7 bases from V and 2 bases from J, with 8 bases between. Germline CDR1 is LNHDA and CDR2 is SQIVND (reference sequence). CDR3 loop: CASIHGNYGYTF. For the CDR3, the DNA is TGTGCCAGTATTCACGGAAACTATGGCTACACCTTC. The full variable domain, rest sourced from reference TRBV19 and TRBJ1-2, is DGGITQSPKYLFRKEGQNVTLSCEQNLNHDAMYWYRQDPGQGLRLIYYSQIVNDFQKGDIAEGYSVSREKKESFPLTVTSAQKNPTAFYLCASIHGNYGYTFGSGTRLTVV.

This clone appeared many times. The rearrangement uses TRBV6-8 and TRBJ1-5, with D tentatively TRBD1 (6 bases). CDR3 length: 12 amino acids. V was trimmed by 6 bases and J by 7 bases, leaving 10 bases between them. CDR1 is MNHGY and CDR2 is SAAAGT in the germline V gene. The CDR3 protein is CASSLGQQPQHF. In DNA, the CDR3 is TGTGCCAGCAGCCTCGGACAGCAGCCCCAGCATTTT.

The CDR3 sequence: CASTRDRAYEQYF. CDR3 nucleotides: TGTGCCAGCACCCGGGACCGAGCCTACGAGCAGTACTTC. The rearrangement links TRBV6-8 to TRBJ2-7; D is tentatively TRBD1 or TRBD2 (5 bases each). CDR1 MNHGY and CDR2 SAAAGT come from the germline V gene. V lost 7 bases, J lost 2 bases, and 12 bases lay in between. This CDR3 region has 13 residues.

The chain recombines TRBV19 with TRBJ1-1; D is unclear. Germline V lookup: CDR1 LNHDA, CDR2 SQIVND (reference sequence). Trimming took off 3 bases at V and 4 bases at J, with 12 bases between the two ends. This CDR3 contains 14 residues. CDR3 DNA sequence: TGTGCCAGTAGTATTGGGCCAGCGAGCACTGAAGCTTTCTTT. The encoded protein is CASSIGPASTEAFF.

The sample holds a few counts of this clone. This chain connects TRBV29-1 to TRBJ1-4, with a tentative D call TRBD1 (6 bases). Germline V gene data show CDR1 as SQVTM and CDR2 as ANQGSEA. V was pared by 4 bases and J by 8 bases, with 14 bases between. This CDR3 has 13 residues. In nucleotides, the CDR3 is TGCAGCGTTGCGGGGGGCGATTTAGAAAAACTGTTTTTT. Translating gives CSVAGGDLEKLFF. Full variable domain (remainder filled in from reference TRBV29-1 and TRBJ1-4): SAVISQKPSRDICQRGTSLTIQCQVDSQVTMMFWYRQQPGQSLTLIATANQGSEATYESGFVIDKFPISRPNLTFSTLTVSNMSPEDSSIYLCSVAGGDLEKLFFGSGTQLSVL.

V is TRBV6-8 and J is TRBJ2-7; a weak D match, TRBD1 (5 bases). V was shortened by 0 bases and J by 5 bases, with 11 bases between the two germline ends. CDR1 and CDR2 from the germline V gene are MNHGY and SAAAGT. CDR3 size: 14 residues. The CDR3 is CASSYSGVQDEQYF. The CDR3 bases are TGTGCCAGCAGTTACTCGGGCGTACAGGACGAGCAGTACTTC.

The chain couples TRBV11-3 to TRBJ1-1, with D perhaps matching TRBD1 (6 bases). V was clipped by 1 base and J by 0 bases, with 12 bases between them. The germline V gene has CDR1 SGHNT and CDR2 YENEEA. The CDR3 loop spans 16 amino acids. CDR3 protein: CASSLGTGSVNTEAFF. The DNA for the CDR3 is TGTGCCAGCAGCTTAGGAACAGGGAGCGTGAACACTGAAGCTTTCTTT.

The gene calls are TRBV9 and TRBJ1-2; D might be TRBD1 (5 bases). Germline values: CDR1 SGDLS, CDR2 YYNGEE. V was trimmed by 8 bases and J by 1 base, leaving 15 bases between them. CDR3 length: 14 residues. CDR3 sequence: CARTVSQGNYGYTF. The CDR3 DNA reads TGTGCCAGAACAGTTTCTCAGGGTAACTATGGCTACACCTTC.